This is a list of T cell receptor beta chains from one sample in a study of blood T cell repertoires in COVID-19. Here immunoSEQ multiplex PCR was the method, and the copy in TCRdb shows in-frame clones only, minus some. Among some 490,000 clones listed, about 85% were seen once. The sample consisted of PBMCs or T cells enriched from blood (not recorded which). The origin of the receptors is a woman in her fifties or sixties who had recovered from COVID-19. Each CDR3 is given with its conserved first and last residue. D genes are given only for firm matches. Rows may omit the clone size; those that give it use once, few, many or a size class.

CDR3: CAWSVRGNGNTIYF; DNA: TGTGCCTGGAGTGTGAGGGGGAATGGAAACACCATATATTTT; size: -; D: -; length: 14; V: TRBV30; J: TRBJ1-3
CDR3: CASGGIGGQPNTEAFF; DNA: TGTGCTAGTGGTGGAATCGGCGGGCAGCCTAACACTGAAGCTTTCTTT; size: -; D: -; length: 16; V: TRBV12-5; J: TRBJ1-1
CDR3: CASSHGGQGASGYTF; DNA: TGTGCCAGCAGCCACGGAGGACAGGGGGCAAGTGGCTACACCTTC; size: -; D: TRBD1; length: 15; V: TRBV3-1/TRBV3-2; J: TRBJ1-2
CDR3: CATLAKNYSGNTIYF; DNA: TGTGCCACCCTGGCTAAAAACTACTCTGGAAACACCATATATTTT; size: -; D: -; length: 15; V: TRBV24-1; J: TRBJ1-3
CDR3: CASSLLTGLTDTQYF; DNA: TGCGCCAGCAGCTTGCTGACAGGGTTGACAGATACGCAGTATTTT; size: -; D: TRBD1; length: 15; V: TRBV5-1; J: TRBJ2-3
CDR3: CASSTIAGSNTGELFF; DNA: TGTGCCAGCAGCACCATAGCGGGGTCAAACACCGGGGAGCTGTTTTTT; size: -; D: TRBD2; length: 16; V: TRBV7-6; J: TRBJ2-2
CDR3: CASSYITGTGGFRTDTQYF; DNA: TGTGCCAGCAGCTACATAACCGGGACAGGGGGCTTTCGCACAGATACGCAGTATTTT; size: -; D: TRBD1; length: 19; V: TRBV7-8; J: TRBJ2-3
CDR3: CASSMAPIKTGGGTDTQYF; DNA: TGTGCCAGTAGTATGGCCCCAATTAAAACAGGTGGCGGAACAGATACGCAGTATTTT; size: -; D: -; length: 19; V: TRBV19; J: TRBJ2-3
CDR3: CASSVGTGGEQPQHF; DNA: TGTGCCAGCAGCGTAGGGACAGGGGGGGAACAGCCCCAGCATTTT; size: once; D: TRBD1; length: 15; V: TRBV9; J: TRBJ1-5
CDR3: CASSLAAGGTTEAFF; DNA: TGCGCCAGCAGCTTGGCGGCGGGCGGGACCACTGAAGCTTTCTTT; size: -; D: -; length: 15; V: TRBV5-1; J: TRBJ1-1
CDR3: CASRQDHYEQYF; DNA: TGTGCCAGCAGACAGGACCACTACGAGCAGTACTTC; size: -; D: -; length: 12; V: TRBV2; J: TRBJ2-7
CDR3: CAWGRDHYEQYF; DNA: TGTGCCTGGGGGAGGGACCACTACGAGCAGTACTTC; size: -; D: TRBD2; length: 12; V: TRBV30; J: TRBJ2-7
CDR3: CAWRGRTANTEAFF; DNA: TGTGCCTGGAGGGGTCGGACAGCGAACACTGAAGCTTTCTTT; size: once; D: -; length: 14; V: TRBV30; J: TRBJ1-1
CDR3: CASSPNRGQIGTEAFF; DNA: TGTGCCAGCAGTCCGAACAGGGGGCAAATTGGCACTGAAGCTTTCTTT; size: -; D: TRBD1; length: 16; V: TRBV2; J: TRBJ1-1
CDR3: CASTTGMGEKLFF; DNA: TGCGCCAGCACCACAGGGATGGGAGAAAAACTGTTTTTT; size: -; D: -; length: 13; V: TRBV5-1; J: TRBJ1-4
CDR3: CASSRTGTPNTEAFF; DNA: TGTGCCAGTAGTAGGACCGGGACACCGAACACTGAAGCTTTCTTT; size: -; D: -; length: 15; V: TRBV19; J: TRBJ1-1
CDR3: CASSPGTGTYQETQYF; DNA: TGCGCCAGCAGCCCTGGGACAGGGACGTACCAAGAGACCCAGTACTTC; size: -; D: TRBD1; length: 16; V: TRBV5-1; J: TRBJ2-5
CDR3: CASKGQAFEAFF; DNA: TGTGCCAGCAAAGGACAGGCCTTTGAAGCTTTCTTT; size: -; D: TRBD1; length: 12; V: TRBV5-8; J: TRBJ1-1
CDR3: CASSLLDPRGIGYTF; DNA: TGTGCCAGCAGCTTGTTAGACCCGCGGGGAATAGGCTACACCTTC; size: few; D: -; length: 15; V: TRBV7-8; J: TRBJ1-2
CDR3: CSASQGAHNEQFF; DNA: TGCAGTGCTAGTCAGGGGGCCCACAATGAGCAGTTCTTC; size: -; D: TRBD1; length: 13; V: TRBV20-1; J: TRBJ2-1
CDR3: CASSLPVTGVHTEAFF; DNA: TGTGCCAGCAGCTTACCGGTCACAGGGGTCCACACTGAAGCTTTCTTT; size: -; D: TRBD1; length: 16; V: TRBV7-9; J: TRBJ1-1
CDR3: CASNKRNTEAFF; DNA: TGTGCCAGCAATAAGAGGAACACTGAAGCTTTCTTT; size: -; D: -; length: 12; V: TRBV2; J: TRBJ1-1
CDR3: CASSQGGSNQPQHF; DNA: TGTGCCAGCAGCCAAGGAGGGAGCAATCAGCCCCAGCATTTT; size: -; D: -; length: 14; V: TRBV7-9; J: TRBJ1-5
CDR3: CASSLGTLNQPQHF; DNA: TGTGCCAGCAGCTTAGGGACTCTCAATCAGCCCCAGCATTTT; size: once; D: -; length: 14; V: TRBV11-2; J: TRBJ1-5
CDR3: CASSPSARGGGEQFF; DNA: TGTGCCAGCAGCCCAAGCGCGCGGGGGGGCGGTGAGCAGTTCTTC; size: -; D: TRBD2; length: 15; V: TRBV3-1/TRBV3-2; J: TRBJ2-1
CDR3: CASSYPGWTEAFF; DNA: TGTGCCAGCAGTTACCCCGGGTGGACTGAAGCTTTCTTT; size: -; D: -; length: 13; V: TRBV6-5; J: TRBJ1-1
CDR3: CATSRGGLAGKRTDTQYF; DNA: TGTGCCACCAGCAGAGGAGGACTAGCGGGGAAGCGCACAGATACGCAGTATTTT; size: -; D: TRBD2; length: 18; V: TRBV15; J: TRBJ2-3
CDR3: CASSLGGSAPETQYF; DNA: TGTGCCAGCAGCTTAGGCGGTAGCGCCCCAGAGACCCAGTACTTC; size: -; D: -; length: 15; V: TRBV7-2; J: TRBJ2-5
CDR3: CASSLAGGASEKLFF; DNA: TGTGCCAGCAGTTTGGCGGGGGGCGCGAGTGAAAAACTGTTTTTT; size: once; D: -; length: 15; V: TRBV28; J: TRBJ1-4
CDR3: CASSYSGTPPRETQYF; DNA: TGTGCCAGCAGTTACTCCGGGACTCCTCCGCGGGAGACCCAGTACTTC; size: few; D: -; length: 16; V: TRBV6-5; J: TRBJ2-5
CDR3: CASSRTTGGDEAFF; DNA: TGCGCCAGCAGCCGTACGACAGGGGGGGATGAAGCTTTCTTT; size: -; D: TRBD1; length: 14; V: TRBV5-1; J: TRBJ1-1
CDR3: CASSQVRDSIYEQYF; DNA: TGTGCCAGCAGCCAAGTAAGGGACTCGATCTACGAGCAGTACTTC; size: few; D: -; length: 15; V: TRBV14; J: TRBJ2-7
CDR3: CASPSYLLEGYTF; DNA: TGTGCCAGCCCCTCGTATCTCTTAGAAGGCTACACCTTC; size: -; D: -; length: 13; V: TRBV18; J: TRBJ1-2
CDR3: CASSQGGTPLSLRNYGYTF; DNA: TGCGCCAGCAGCCAAGGAGGGACTCCCCTAAGTCTAAGAAACTATGGCTACACCTTC; size: few; D: -; length: 19; V: TRBV4-1; J: TRBJ1-2
CDR3: CASSSAGGGTLYGYTF; DNA: TGCGCCAGCAGCTCCGCCGGGGGGGGGACCCTCTATGGCTACACCTTC; size: -; D: -; length: 16; V: TRBV4-1; J: TRBJ1-2
CDR3: CASGFQLQTGDNEQFF; DNA: TGTGCTAGTGGTTTCCAACTTCAGACAGGAGACAATGAGCAGTTCTTC; size: -; D: -; length: 16; V: TRBV12-5; J: TRBJ2-1
CDR3: CASSDLRNPTRGSEKLFF; DNA: TGTGCCAGCAGTGATTTGCGAAACCCGACCAGGGGGAGTGAAAAACTGTTTTTT; size: -; D: TRBD1; length: 18; V: TRBV2; J: TRBJ1-4
CDR3: CASHQDPTGQAYEQYF; DNA: TGCGCCAGCCATCAAGATCCTACAGGTCAAGCCTACGAGCAGTACTTC; size: -; D: -; length: 16; V: TRBV5-1; J: TRBJ2-7
CDR3: CASSLSSGQGKQPQHF; DNA: TGTGCCAGCAGTTTATCTTCGGGTCAAGGAAAGCAGCCCCAGCATTTT; size: -; D: -; length: 16; V: TRBV27; J: TRBJ1-5
CDR3: CASTGLQAFF; DNA: TGTGCCAGCACCGGACTACAAGCTTTCTTT; size: -; D: -; length: 10; V: TRBV2; J: TRBJ1-1
CDR3: CASSPKDRYNSPLHF; DNA: TGTGCCAGCTCACCTAAGGACAGATATAATTCACCCCTCCACTTT; size: -; D: -; length: 15; V: TRBV18; J: TRBJ1-6
CDR3: CASSPPGGVFSNEQFF; DNA: TGTGCCAGCAGCCCCCCCGGGGGGGTGTTTAGTAATGAGCAGTTCTTC; size: -; D: TRBD2; length: 16; V: TRBV11-2; J: TRBJ2-1
CDR3: CASSPRTGSYEQYF; DNA: TGTGCCAGCAGCCCCCGGACGGGGTCCTACGAGCAGTACTTC; size: -; D: -; length: 14; V: TRBV9; J: TRBJ2-7
CDR3: CSASGGLQQYF; DNA: TGCAGTGCCTCCGGGGGACTTCAGCAGTATTTT; size: -; D: -; length: 11; V: TRBV20-1; J: TRBJ2-3
CDR3: CAPDMPGSQPQHF; DNA: TGTGCCCCGGACATGCCGGGTAGTCAGCCCCAGCATTTT; size: -; D: -; length: 13; V: TRBV6-5; J: TRBJ1-5
CDR3: CAIPSRGLRVEQFF; DNA: TGTGCCATCCCTTCGCGGGGCCTTCGTGTTGAGCAGTTCTTC; size: -; D: -; length: 14; V: TRBV4-2; J: TRBJ2-1
CDR3: CASTIVQGFTGELFF; DNA: TGTGCCAGCACCATAGTACAGGGATTTACCGGGGAGCTGTTTTTT; size: -; D: -; length: 15; V: TRBV2; J: TRBJ2-2
CDR3: CASSQQQKGGYTF; DNA: TGTGCCAGCAGTCAACAGCAAAAAGGCGGCTACACCTTC; size: -; D: -; length: 13; V: TRBV6-5; J: TRBJ1-2
CDR3: CASSLIAGGELFF; DNA: TGTGCCAGCAGCTTAATAGCGGGGGGGGAGCTGTTTTTT; size: -; D: TRBD2; length: 13; V: TRBV11-2; J: TRBJ2-2
CDR3: CASSPRTGRGKLFF; DNA: TGTGCCAGCAGCCCCAGGACAGGGAGGGGAAAACTGTTTTTT; size: -; D: TRBD1; length: 14; V: TRBV11-2; J: TRBJ1-4
CDR3: CASSPEGDRSPLHF; DNA: TGTGCCAGCAGCCCCGAGGGGGATCGATCACCCCTCCACTTT; size: -; D: -; length: 14; V: TRBV9; J: TRBJ1-6